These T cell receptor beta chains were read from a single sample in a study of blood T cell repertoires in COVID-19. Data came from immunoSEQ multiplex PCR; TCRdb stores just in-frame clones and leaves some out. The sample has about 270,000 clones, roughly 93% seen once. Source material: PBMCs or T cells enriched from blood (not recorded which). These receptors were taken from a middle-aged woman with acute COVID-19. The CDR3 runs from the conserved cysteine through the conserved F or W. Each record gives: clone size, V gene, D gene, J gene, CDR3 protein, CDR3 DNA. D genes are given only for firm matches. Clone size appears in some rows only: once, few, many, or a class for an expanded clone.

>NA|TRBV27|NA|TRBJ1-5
CASSFLGAGNQPQHF
TGTGCCAGCAGTTTCCTTGGGGCAGGGAATCAGCCCCAGCATTTT
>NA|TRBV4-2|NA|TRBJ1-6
CASSSSPVSPLHF
TGTGCCAGCAGCTCTTCCCCAGTTTCACCCCTCCACTTT
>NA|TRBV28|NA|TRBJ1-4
CASSKGRTNLGEKLFF
TGTGCCAGCAGTAAGGGGAGGACGAACTTAGGTGAAAAACTGTTTTTT
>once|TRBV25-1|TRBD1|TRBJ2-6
CASSDETGGISGANVLTF
TGTGCCAGCAGTGACGAGACAGGGGGAATCTCTGGGGCCAACGTCCTGACTTTC
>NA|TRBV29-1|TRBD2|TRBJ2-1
CSVVGRAKVNEQFF
TGCAGCGTGGTTGGGAGGGCTAAAGTAAATGAGCAGTTCTTC
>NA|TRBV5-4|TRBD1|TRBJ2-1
CASSLPRPGQGAGEQFF
TGTGCCAGCAGCTTGCCCCGGCCGGGACAGGGGGCCGGTGAGCAGTTCTTC
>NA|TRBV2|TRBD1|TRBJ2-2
CASRGQGIGELFF
TGTGCCAGCAGGGGACAGGGTATCGGGGAGCTGTTTTTT
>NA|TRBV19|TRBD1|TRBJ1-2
CASSIVRQGHGYTF
TGTGCCAGTAGTATTGTCCGACAGGGCCATGGCTACACCTTC
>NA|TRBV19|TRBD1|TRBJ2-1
CASSIRDRVGNEQFF
TGTGCCAGTAGTATAAGGGACAGGGTTGGAAATGAGCAGTTCTTC
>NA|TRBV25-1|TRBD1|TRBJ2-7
CASSHPRRDSFYF
TGTGCCAGCAGCCACCCACGCCGGGACAGTTTTTACTTC
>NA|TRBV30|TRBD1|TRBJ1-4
CAWSVLRTGGEKLFF
TGTGCCTGGAGTGTACTCCGGACAGGTGGCGAAAAACTGTTTTTT
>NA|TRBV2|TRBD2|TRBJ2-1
CASRSLAGGPYDEQFF
TGTGCCAGCAGGTCACTAGCGGGGGGGCCCTATGATGAGCAGTTCTTC
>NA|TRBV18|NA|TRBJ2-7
CASSPRTGYPYF
TGTGCCAGCTCACCACGTACAGGGTATCCGTACTTC
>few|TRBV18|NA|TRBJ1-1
CASSPDSGMNTEAFF
TGTGCCAGCTCACCGGACAGTGGCATGAACACTGAAGCTTTCTTT
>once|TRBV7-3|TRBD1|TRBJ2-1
CASSGDRAGYNEQFF
TGTGCCAGCAGCGGGGACAGGGCTGGCTACAATGAGCAGTTCTTC
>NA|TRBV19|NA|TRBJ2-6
CASRRQSGANVLTF
TGTGCCAGTAGGCGGCAGAGCGGGGCCAACGTCCTGACTTTC
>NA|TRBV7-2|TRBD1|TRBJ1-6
CASSPTTGSSPYSPLHF
TGTGCCAGCAGCCCCACGACAGGGTCTTCCCCCTATTCACCCCTCCACTTT
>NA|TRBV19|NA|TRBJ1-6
CASSMRGRQGRNSPLHF
TGTGCCAGTAGTATGCGGGGCCGACAAGGACGTAATTCACCCCTCCACTTT
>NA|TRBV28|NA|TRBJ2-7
CASSFIAGAYYEQYF
TGTGCCAGCAGTTTTATTGCAGGGGCCTACTACGAGCAGTACTTC
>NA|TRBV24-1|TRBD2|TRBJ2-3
CATSDDTSGRVDTQYF
TGTGCCACCAGTGATGATACTAGCGGGAGGGTGGATACGCAGTATTTT
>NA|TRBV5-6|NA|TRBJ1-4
CASSLEGQGPHHNEKLFF
TGTGCCAGCAGCTTGGAGGGCCAGGGGCCGCACCATAATGAAAAACTGTTTTTT
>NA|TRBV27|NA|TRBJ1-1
CASSLYFNTEAFF
TGTGCCAGCAGTTTATACTTTAACACTGAAGCTTTCTTT
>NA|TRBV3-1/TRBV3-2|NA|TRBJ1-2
CASSQVLFGYTF
TGTGCCAGCAGCCAAGTGCTATTCGGCTACACCTTC
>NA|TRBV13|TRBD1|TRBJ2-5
CASSRRGRLQETQYF
TGTGCCAGCAGCCGCAGGGGGCGTCTTCAAGAGACCCAGTACTTC
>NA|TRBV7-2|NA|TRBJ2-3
CASSLGGDLLDTQYF
TGTGCCAGCAGCTTAGGGGGGGACCTATTAGATACGCAGTATTTT
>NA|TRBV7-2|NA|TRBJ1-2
CASGQRGYGYTF
TGTGCCAGCGGACAGAGAGGGTATGGCTACACCTTC
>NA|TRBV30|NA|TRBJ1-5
CAWSVSGSQPQHF
TGTGCCTGGAGTGTCTCGGGGAGTCAGCCCCAGCATTTT
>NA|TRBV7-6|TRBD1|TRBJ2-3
CASSTGTGAEAPDTQYF
TGTGCCAGCAGCACAGGGACAGGGGCCGAGGCCCCAGATACGCAGTATTTT
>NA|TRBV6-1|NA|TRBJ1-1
CASSEARSEAFF
TGTGCCAGCAGTGAGGCCCGATCTGAAGCTTTCTTT
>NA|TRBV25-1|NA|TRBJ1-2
CASARTGVNYGYTF
TGTGCCAGCGCCCGAACGGGGGTGAACTATGGCTACACCTTC
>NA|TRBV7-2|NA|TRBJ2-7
CASSSGLGYEQYF
TGTGCCAGCAGCTCCGGACTCGGCTACGAGCAGTACTTC
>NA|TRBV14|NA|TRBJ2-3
CASSQDQGGQTTDTQYF
TGTGCCAGCAGCCAAGATCAGGGGGGCCAAACGACAGATACGCAGTATTTT
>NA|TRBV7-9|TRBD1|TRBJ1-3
CASSLSGTVGNTIYF
TGTGCCAGCAGCTTATCCGGGACAGTAGGAAACACCATATATTTT
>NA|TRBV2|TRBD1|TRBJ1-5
CASNQGQGQPQHF
TGTGCCAGCAACCAGGGACAGGGGCAGCCCCAGCATTTT
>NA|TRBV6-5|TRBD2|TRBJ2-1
CASSYQTSGSGDEQFF
TGTGCCAGCAGCTACCAGACTAGCGGGAGTGGCGATGAGCAGTTCTTC
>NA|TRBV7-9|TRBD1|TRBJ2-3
CASSFPPRGGHTDTQYF
TGTGCCAGCAGCTTTCCCCCCCGAGGGGGCCACACAGATACGCAGTATTTT
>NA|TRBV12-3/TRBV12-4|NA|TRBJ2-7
CASSPDSSYEQYF
TGTGCCAGCAGTCCGGACTCCTCCTACGAGCAGTACTTC
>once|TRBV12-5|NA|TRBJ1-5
CASGFERVEGLLDQPQHF
TGTGCTAGTGGTTTTGAGAGGGTGGAGGGCCTTCTCGATCAGCCCCAGCATTTT
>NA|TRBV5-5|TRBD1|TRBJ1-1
CASSRDRTNTEAFF
TGTGCCAGCAGCCGGGACAGAACCAACACTGAAGCTTTCTTT
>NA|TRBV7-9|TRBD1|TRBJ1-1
CASSRGQARTEAFF
TGTGCCAGCAGCCGCGGACAGGCTCGCACTGAAGCTTTCTTT
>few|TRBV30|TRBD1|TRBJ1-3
CAWSVDSRDSRSGNTIYF
TGTGCCTGGAGTGTGGATTCCCGGGACAGCCGCTCTGGAAACACCATATATTTT
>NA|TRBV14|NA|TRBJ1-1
CASSQAGGRNTEAFF
TGTGCCAGCAGCCAAGCGGGGGGTCGGAACACTGAAGCTTTCTTT